The 21 T cell receptor beta chains below were found in one sample sequenced in a study of T cells after yellow fever vaccination (dated by TCRdb to 2018 to 2020). Receptor amplification or capture employed 5' RACE. This sample was sequenced with an Illumina NovaSeq 6000. TCRdb itself trimmed the public reads at Q25 with fastp, ran MiXCR and retained productive beta chains. Here each entry gathers all rows of one CDR3 protein and keeps the most common genes and DNA. The sample has about 210,000 distinct CDR3 sequences on record, roughly 3% of them singletons. Around 3% of the sample goes to the ten largest clones. Taken with the paper, the label for treatment or condition translates to: live attenuated yellow fever vaccine strain. The sequencing used CD4+ T cells sorted from PBMCs, collected 10 days after the yellow fever booster vaccination. These receptors all come from a man aged 18 to 29 who received the YFV17D yellow fever vaccine.

Only a few counts were recorded for this clonotype. The V gene is TRBV9, the J gene TRBJ2-3; D perhaps matches TRBD1 (6 bases). Trimming shortened V by 0 bases and J by 4 bases, and 9 bases separated the two germline ends. Germline lookup yields CDR1 SGDLS and CDR2 YYNGEE. CDR3 length: 14 residues. CDR3 amino acids: CASSVVGAPDTQYF. CDR3 bases: TGTGCCAGCAGCGTAGTGGGGGCCCCAGATACGCAGTATTTT.

This clonotype came up many times. The chain employs TRBV12-5 and TRBJ1-1; D is ambiguous. The CDR3 is 13 amino acids. Per germline, CDR1 LGHNT and CDR2 FRNRAP. V lost 6 bases and J 7 bases, leaving 15 bases between the germline ends. CDR3 nucleotides: TGTGCTAGTGGGGGGATTGACACCCATGAAGCTTTCTTT. Translation: CASGGIDTHEAFF.

This clonotype was observed a handful of times. V usage is TRBV9 and J usage is TRBJ1-5; perhaps TRBD1 as D (6 bases). CDR3 length: 15 amino acids. With 4 bases removed from V and 2 bases from J, the gap between germline ends came to 13 bases. Germline V gene data show CDR1 as SGDLS and CDR2 as YYNGEE. For the CDR3, the DNA is TGTGCCAGCAGCCGGACAGCGGGCGGCAATCAGCCCCAGCATTTT. It specifies CASSRTAGGNQPQHF.

This clonotype was counted at least ten times. The genes are TRBV6-1 and TRBJ1-5; D is perhaps TRBD1 (6 bases). Germline V gene sequence: CDR1 MNHNS, CDR2 SASEGT. This CDR3 has 13 amino acids. V gave up 7 bases and J gave up 10 bases, with 17 bases separating them. The CDR3 nucleotides read TGTGCCAGCAATTTGGCAGGGACATCTCCCCAGCATTTT. Protein sequence: CASNLAGTSPQHF.

This clonotype has more than one count but fewer than ten. DNA of the CDR3: TGCAGTGCTAGTGGCCAGGTCAATCAGCCCCAGCATTTT. Translated, it gives CSASGQVNQPQHF. The chain combines TRBV20-1 with TRBJ1-5; no definite D call. This CDR3 has 13 residues. The V gene lost 3 bases and the J gene lost 3 bases, with 9 bases spanning the gap. Germline loops: CDR1 DFQATT, CDR2 SNEGSKA (reference sequence).

This clonotype was recorded at least ten times. This chain links TRBV9 with TRBJ2-1, with TRBD2 matching 10 bases. Unmatched junction bases numbered 9, after V lost 4 bases and J lost 8 bases. Per the germline V gene, CDR1 is SGDLS and CDR2 is YYNGEE. The CDR3 spans 15 residues. The CDR3 DNA is TGTGCCAGCAGCCTAAGCGGGGGGGCCGTTTATGAGCAGTTCTTC. This gives the protein CASSLSGGAVYEQFF.

This clonotype was found many times. J is TRBJ1-3 and V is TRBV7-9; possible D gene TRBD1, 6 bases. Germline V CDR1 and CDR2: SEHNR, FQNEAQ (reference sequence). The CDR3 is made up of 17 amino acids. V lost 0 bases and J lost 3, with 15 bases in between. The CDR3 spells CASSLASHRASGNTIYF. For the CDR3, the DNA is TGTGCCAGCAGCTTAGCGTCCCACAGGGCTAGTGGAAACACCATATATTTT.

This clonotype has ten or more counts. V is TRBV15 and J is TRBJ1-2, with a possible D match to TRBD1 (5 bases). CDR3 size: 21 residues. Germline CDR1 LNHNV, CDR2 YYDKDF (reference sequence). Trimming cost V 0 bases and J 5 bases, with 31 bases left between them. The CDR3 is CATSRDRPRSPDSLELYGYTF. The DNA for the CDR3 is TGTGCCACCAGCAGAGATCGTCCCCGTTCCCCCGACAGCCTTGAATTATATGGCTACACCTTC.

This clonotype came up many times. This chain connects TRBV4-1 to TRBJ2-5; no clear D. The V gene lost 2 bases and the J gene lost 5 bases, with 9 bases spanning the gap. The CDR3 runs 13 residues. Germline V gene lookup returns CDR1 MGHRA and CDR2 YSYEKL. DNA for the CDR3: TGCGCCAGCAGCCAACGTGGGCTTGAGACCCAGTACTTC. It is translated as CASSQRGLETQYF.

This clonotype has at least ten counts. The V call is TRBV7-9, the J call TRBJ1-6; the D is unclear. Germline CDR1 SEHNR, CDR2 FQNEAQ (reference sequence). This CDR3 spans 13 amino acids. Trimming took off 1 base at V and 9 bases at J, with 7 bases between the two ends. The CDR3 nucleotides read TGTGCCAGCAGCTTAGAATCTTCTTCACCCCTCCACTTT. It codes for CASSLESSSPLHF.

This clonotype was detected many times. J is TRBJ2-3 and V is TRBV20-1, with 8 bases that match TRBD2. There are 15 residues in the CDR3. Germline V CDR1 and CDR2: DFQATT, SNEGSKA (reference sequence). With 6 bases clipped from V and 1 base from J, the junction kept 9 bases outside the gene matches. CDR3 coding DNA: TGCAGTGCCTATCTTAGCGGGGACGGCACAGATACGCAGTATTTT. It yields the protein CSAYLSGDGTDTQYF.

This clonotype was seen more than once but under ten times. The chain couples TRBV5-1 to TRBJ2-2, with 10 bases matching TRBD2. Germline CDR1 SGHRS, CDR2 YFSETQ. The CDR3 length is 17 residues. V lost 4 bases to trimming and J lost 0 bases; unmatched junction nucleotides: 6. CDR3 sequence: CASSLPSGGANTGELFF. CDR3 sequence (DNA): TGCGCCAGCAGCCTTCCTAGCGGGGGCGCGAACACCGGGGAGCTGTTTTTT.

This clonotype was seen many times. The chain has TRBV6-1 and TRBJ2-5, with 10 bases aligning to TRBD1. Trimming at V came to 7 bases and at J to 5 bases, leaving 4 bases not matched to a gene. This CDR3 is built from 13 residues. Germline loops: CDR1 MNHNS, CDR2 SASEGT. The CDR3 sequence is CASTMTGGETQYF. CDR3 bases: TGTGCCAGCACCATGACAGGGGGCGAGACCCAGTACTTC.

This clonotype was counted a few times. The gene calls are TRBV7-8 and TRBJ2-3; 13 bases are shared with TRBD2. Germline V gene lookup returns CDR1 SGHVS and CDR2 FQNEAQ. CDR3 length equals 15 residues. Germline trimming cut 3 bases from V and 6 bases from J; bases unmatched to any gene: 3. The CDR3 here is CASSFKTSGGDTQYF. The CDR3 nucleotides read TGTGCCAGCAGCTTTAAGACTAGCGGGGGGGATACGCAGTATTTT.

This chain links TRBV12-3 or TRBV12-4 with TRBJ1-2; D might be TRBD1 (6 bases). V was trimmed by 3 bases and J by 8 bases, leaving 13 bases between them. This CDR3 has 13 residues. CDR3 sequence (DNA): TGTGCCAGCAGTTTGTCAGGGGCTGGCGGCTACACCTTC. As protein: CASSLSGAGGYTF.

This chain links TRBV5-6 with TRBJ2-5; the D gene is possibly TRBD2 (6 bases). CDR1 SGHDT and CDR2 YYEEEE come from the germline V gene. CDR3 size: 12 residues. The ends were cut back, 5 bases at V and 9 bases at J, with 14 bases in the middle. The CDR3 here is CASRITGGSQYF. CDR3 DNA: TGTGCCAGCAGGATCACCGGGGGTTCCCAGTACTTC.

CDR3 residues: CASYRGVNTEAFF. The DNA of the CDR3 is TGTGCCAGCTACAGGGGAGTGAACACTGAAGCTTTCTTT. The chain is built from TRBV5-6 and TRBJ1-1, with TRBD1 matching 7 bases. Germline V gives CDR1 SGHDT, CDR2 YYEEEE. This CDR3 is 13 amino acids long. The junction had 3 bases not matched to a gene; V was cut back by 7 bases and J by 0 bases. Drawing the rest from reference TRBV5-6 and TRBJ1-1, the complete variable domain is DAGVTQSPTHLIKTRGQQVTLRCSPKSGHDTVSWYQQALGQGPQFIFQYYEEEERQRGNFPDRFSGHQFPNYSSELNVNALLLGDSALYLCASYRGVNTEAFFGQGTRLTVV.

The gene calls are TRBV11-3 and TRBJ2-1; D remains ambiguous. Deletions cut 5 bases from V and 0 bases from J, with 17 bases between. Germline assignment: CDR1 SGHNT and CDR2 YENEEA. This CDR3 is built from 17 residues. The DNA of the CDR3 is TGTGCCAGCAGCCCCGGTGTTTCTTTTAGCTCCTACAATGAGCAGTTCTTC. This gives the protein CASSPGVSFSSYNEQFF.

This clonotype was observed many times. J is TRBJ2-2 and V is TRBV5-1; D may be TRBD2 (5 bases). This CDR3 is 17 amino acids long. V lost 0 bases and J lost 2, with 14 bases in between. Germline values: CDR1 SGHRS, CDR2 YFSETQ. This CDR3 reads CASSLAPVGRNTGELFF. In DNA, the CDR3 is TGCGCCAGCAGCTTGGCCCCGGTTGGGAGAAACACCGGGGAGCTGTTTTTT.

For the CDR3, the DNA is TGTGCCACCAGCACCACCCGGACAGGGTCGCTCGAGCAGTACGTC. Protein sequence: CATSTTRTGSLEQYV. The rearrangement joins TRBV15 to TRBJ2-7, with 8 nucleotides matching TRBD1. This CDR3 region has 15 residues. V lost 4 bases, J lost 6 bases, and 11 bases stayed unmatched. Germline V gives CDR1 LNHNV, CDR2 YYDKDF (reference sequence).

This sequence joins TRBV7-2 and TRBJ1-6; D is undetermined. V lost 2 bases to trimming and J lost 7 bases, with 6 bases between them. The CDR3 has 13 amino acids. Germline assignment: CDR1 SGHTA and CDR2 FQGNSA. DNA for the CDR3: TGTGCCAGCAGCTTACGCAAAAATTCACCCCTCCACTTT. Protein product: CASSLRKNSPLHF.